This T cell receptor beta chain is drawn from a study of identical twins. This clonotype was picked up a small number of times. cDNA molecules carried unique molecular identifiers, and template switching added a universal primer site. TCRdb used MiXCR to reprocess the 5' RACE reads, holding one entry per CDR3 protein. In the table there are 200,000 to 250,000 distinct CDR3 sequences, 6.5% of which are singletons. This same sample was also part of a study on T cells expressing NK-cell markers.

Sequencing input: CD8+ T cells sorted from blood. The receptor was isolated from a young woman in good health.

As DNA, the CDR3 is TGTGCCAGCAGCCCGGACAGCTCGGGTCAGCCCCAGCATTTT. Its translation: CASSPDSSGQPQHF. The chain couples TRBV7-3 to TRBJ1-5; D possibly corresponds to TRBD1 (6 bases). CDR3 length: 14 residues. Trimming took off 5 bases at V and 6 bases at J, with 14 bases between the two ends. Germline V gene data show CDR1 as SGHTA and CDR2 as FQGTGA.